One sample yielded the 29 T cell receptor beta chains listed below, sequenced in a study of cytomegalovirus exposure and HLA in healthy donors. Primers: 60 Vbeta forward and 13 Jbeta reverse. Measured with immunoSEQ multiplex PCR; TCRdb has only the in-frame clones, and not every one. The sample consists of about 110,000 clones, less than 80% of them appearing once. The specimen was PBMCs. The source is a man aged 55-75 years in good health and CMV-seronegative.

CDR3 amino acids: CASSFRTSGGRQDTQYF. The CDR3 DNA reads as TGTGCCAGCAGCTTTAGGACTAGCGGGGGCCGGCAAGATACGCAGTATTTT. The rearrangement joins TRBV5-6 to TRBJ2-3; TRBD2 agrees at 13 bases. The V segment lost 2 bases and the J segment 5 bases; nucleotides outside the gene matches: 8. From germline, CDR1 is SGHDT and CDR2 YYEEEE. The CDR3 contains 17 residues. The full variable domain, rest sourced from reference TRBV5-6 and TRBJ2-3, is DAGVTQSPTHLIKTRGQQVTLRCSPKSGHDTVSWYQQALGQGPQFIFQYYEEEERQRGNFPDRFSGHQFPNYSSELNVNALLLGDSALYLCASSFRTSGGRQDTQYFGPGTRLTVL.

The rearrangement uses TRBV27 and TRBJ2-2; TRBD1 agrees at 7 bases. V shed 1 base, J shed 5 bases, and the junction held 1 base outside the gene matches. This CDR3 comprises 14 residues. Germline CDR1 reads MNHEY; CDR2 reads SMNVEV (reference sequence). As DNA, the CDR3 is TGTGCCAGCAGTTTATACAGGGGAACCGGGGAGCTGTTTTTT. Amino acid sequence: CASSLYRGTGELFF.

This clone was seen a single time. V is TRBV5-4 and J is TRBJ2-5, with a possible D match to TRBD1 (6 bases). V dropped 1 base and J dropped 2 bases, with 9 bases sitting between them. The CDR3 is 14 residues long. From germline, CDR1 is SGHNT and CDR2 YYREEE (reference sequence). CDR3 nucleotides: TGTGCCAGCAGCTTGACAGGGTGGCAAGAGACCCAGTACTTC. Residues: CASSLTGWQETQYF.

V is TRBV6-1 and J is TRBJ2-3, with a possible D match to TRBD2 (6 bases). CDR3 size: 13 residues. Germline values: CDR1 MNHNS, CDR2 SASEGT. Trimming took off 4 bases at V and 5 bases at J, with 10 bases between the two ends. DNA of the CDR3: TGTGCCAGCAGTGGGAGGGTTATAGATACGCAGTATTTT. Residues: CASSGRVIDTQYF.

V is TRBV18 and J is TRBJ2-1, with D maybe TRBD1 (6 bases). This CDR3 has 14 amino acids. Looked up from germline, CDR1 is KGHSH and CDR2 is LQKENI. Trimming took off 2 bases at V and 4 bases at J, with 9 bases between the two ends. The DNA for the CDR3 is TGTGCCAGCTCACCAACAGGGATTTACAATGAGCAGTTCTTC. Translating gives CASSPTGIYNEQFF. Using reference TRBV18 and TRBJ2-1 for the parts outside the CDR3, the full variable domain is NAGVMQNPRHLVRRRGQEARLRCSPMKGHSHVYWYRQLPEEGLKFMVYLQKENIIDESGMPKERFSAEFPKEGPSILRIQQVVRGDSAAYFCASSPTGIYNEQFFGPGTRLTVL.

Only a few counts were recorded for this clone. The CDR3 nucleotides are TGTGCCAGCAGACAGGGGGCGCGTAATTCACCCCTCCACTTT. Translated: CASRQGARNSPLHF. The V gene is TRBV6-5, the J gene TRBJ1-6, with 9 positions matching TRBD1. The germline V gene encodes CDR1 MNHEY and CDR2 SVGAGI. J gave up 6 bases and V 6 bases, and 3 bases lay outside the gene matches. The CDR3 spans 14 residues.

The gene calls are TRBV19 and TRBJ2-3, with a possible D match to TRBD1 (5 bases). Germline values: CDR1 LNHDA, CDR2 SQIVND (reference sequence). The CDR3 spans 15 residues. V was cut by 8 bases and J by 1 base, with 16 bases left in between. CDR3 nucleotide sequence: TGTGCCAGTCAAGAGTCAGGGTGGGGCACAGATACGCAGTATTTT. Translating it yields CASQESGWGTDTQYF. Based on the CDR3 plus reference TRBV19 and TRBJ2-3, the full variable domain is DGGITQSPKYLFRKEGQNVTLSCEQNLNHDAMYWYRQDPGQGLRLIYYSQIVNDFQKGDIAEGYSVSREKKESFPLTVTSAQKNPTAFYLCASQESGWGTDTQYFGPGTRLTVL.

V and J are TRBV7-2 and TRBJ1-1; D call uncertain. This CDR3 comprises 12 residues. Germline V gene lookup returns CDR1 SGHTA and CDR2 FQGNSA. V was clipped by 4 bases and J by 6 bases, with 9 bases between them. CDR3 amino acids: CASSSLRPEAFF. Written as DNA, the CDR3 is TGTGCCAGCAGCTCCCTGCGGCCTGAAGCTTTCTTT.

The chain combines TRBV18 with TRBJ2-7, with TRBD1 as a possible D gene (5 bases). Trimming took off 3 bases at V and 4 bases at J, with 10 bases between the two ends. The germline V gene has CDR1 KGHSH and CDR2 LQKENI. CDR3 length: 13 amino acids. In nucleotides, the CDR3 is TGTGCCAGCTCACCGGACACCCTATACGAGCAGTACGTC. Translating gives CASSPDTLYEQYV.

This chain joins TRBV9 and TRBJ1-4, with 8 bases matching TRBD1. CDR1 SGDLS and CDR2 YYNGEE come from the germline V gene. V shed 3 bases and J 8 bases; nucleotides not matched to a gene: 6. There are 14 residues in the CDR3. The CDR3 region is CASSDDRGYEKLFF. The DNA of the CDR3 is TGTGCCAGCAGCGACGACAGGGGTTACGAAAAACTGTTTTTT.

The table lists this clone with a count of one. This chain links TRBV4-1 with TRBJ2-1; 9 nucleotides align to TRBD2. The CDR3 covers 20 residues. The ends lost 3 bases at V and 3 bases at J; junction bases unmatched: 18. CDR1 MGHRA and CDR2 YSYEKL come from the germline V gene. The CDR3 bases are TGCGCCAGCAGCCAGCAGATTATGAAAAAAGCGGGGGGCATCTACAATGAGCAGTTCTTC. Protein: CASSQQIMKKAGGIYNEQFF.

The chain recombines TRBV6-6 with TRBJ1-2; D remains ambiguous. CDR3 length: 13 amino acids. V was trimmed by 6 bases and J by 9 bases, leaving 17 bases between them. Germline CDR1 MNHNY, CDR2 SVGAGI (reference sequence). CDR3 loop: CASSPRFFESYTF. The CDR3 DNA reads TGTGCCAGCAGCCCTAGGTTCTTCGAAAGCTACACCTTC.

This clone was picked up many times. The CDR3 DNA sequence: TGCGCCAGCAGACCCCTATTTCTTTACGACAGGGGAAGTGAAAAACTGTTTTTT. Protein: CASRPLFLYDRGSEKLFF. The chain recombines TRBV4-1 with TRBJ1-4; TRBD1 aligns across 8 bases. V was clipped by 6 bases and J by 7 bases; unmatched bases: 19. CDR1 and CDR2 (germline): MGHRA, YSYEKL. The CDR3 sequence is 18 residues long.

The CDR3 DNA reads as TGTGCCAGTAGGCAAACAGGGGCCCTAGGGCAGCCCCAGCATTTT. The encoded protein is CASRQTGALGQPQHF. The chain combines TRBV19 with TRBJ1-5; 7 bases match TRBD1. After removal of 6 bases from V and 7 bases from J, the junction contained 12 bases not matched to a gene. This CDR3 has 15 residues. Germline CDR1 and CDR2: LNHDA and SQIVND (reference sequence).

The J gene is TRBJ2-4, the V gene TRBV5-1; 8 positions match TRBD1. The V and J ends lost 4 bases and 0 bases, in that order; junction bases with no gene match: 3. This CDR3 spans 15 amino acids. Germline values: CDR1 SGHRS, CDR2 YFSETQ. The CDR3 DNA reads TGCGCCAGCAGCCCCGGACAGGGAGCCAAAAACATTCAGTACTTC. It codes for CASSPGQGAKNIQYF. The variable domain in full, with the rest retrieved from reference TRBV5-1 and TRBJ2-4, is KAGVTQTPRYLIKTRGQQVTLSCSPISGHRSVSWYQQTPGQGLQFLFEYFSETQRNKGNFPGRFSGRQFSNSRSEMNVSTLELGDSALYLCASSPGQGAKNIQYFGAGTRLSVL.

The chain carries TRBV11-2 and TRBJ2-5, with TRBD1 matching over 7 bases. Germline CDR1 reads SGHAT; CDR2 reads FQNNGV. This CDR3 has 15 amino acids. With V trimmed by 5 bases and J by 5 bases, 11 bases remained unmatched. DNA for the CDR3: TGTGCCAGCAGCCCGGTGGTGACAGGGCTGGAGACCCAGTACTTC. This translates into CASSPVVTGLETQYF.

The V and J genes are TRBV5-1 and TRBJ2-2; D unclear. The CDR3 totals 12 residues. Trimming removed 3 bases from V and 4 bases from J, with 4 bases in between. Germline values: CDR1 SGHRS, CDR2 YFSETQ. CDR3 in amino acids: CASSYGTGELFF. CDR3 nucleotides: TGCGCCAGCAGCTACGGCACCGGGGAGCTGTTTTTT. Filled out from reference TRBV5-1 and TRBJ2-2, the complete variable domain reads KAGVTQTPRYLIKTRGQQVTLSCSPISGHRSVSWYQQTPGQGLQFLFEYFSETQRNKGNFPGRFSGRQFSNSRSEMNVSTLELGDSALYLCASSYGTGELFFGEGSRLTVL.

The chain links TRBV7-9 to TRBJ1-5; D remains ambiguous. CDR1 is SEHNR and CDR2 is FQNEAQ in the germline V gene (reference sequence). Trimming pared 1 base from V and 1 base from J, leaving 14 bases between. This CDR3 has 17 residues. CDR3 coding DNA: TGTGCCAGCAGCTTAGTCCCGGCGAGGGAAAGCAATCAGCCCCAGCATTTT. Its translation is CASSLVPARESNQPQHF.

V is TRBV5-6 and J is TRBJ2-1; 8 nucleotides agree with TRBD2. The V and J ends lost 0 bases and 9 bases, in that order; junction bases with no gene match: 11. The CDR3 is 16 residues long. The germline CDR1 and CDR2 sequences are SGHDT and YYEEEE. The CDR3 protein is CASSLVGTRVIGEQFF. The CDR3 DNA reads as TGTGCCAGCAGCTTGGTCGGGACTAGAGTAATCGGTGAGCAGTTCTTC.

A few counts support this clone. This chain uses TRBV5-1 with TRBJ2-5; D perhaps matches TRBD1 (5 bases). CDR1 is SGHRS, CDR2 YFSETQ, per germline. The length of the CDR3 is 13 residues. With 9 bases removed from V and 1 base from J, the gap between germline ends came to 13 bases. This chain's CDR3 is CATREQPQETQYF. In DNA form, the CDR3 reads TGCGCCACCAGGGAACAGCCCCAAGAGACCCAGTACTTC.

This clone has only a few counts. The CDR3 reads CASSLGGTGFSEQYV. The DNA of the CDR3 is TGTGCCAGCAGCTTAGGTGGGACAGGGTTTTCCGAGCAGTACGTC. V is TRBV7-2 and J is TRBJ2-7, with 9 bases matching TRBD1. Germline-derived CDR1 and CDR2 are SGHTA and FQGNSA. The CDR3 is made up of 15 amino acids. V dropped 1 base and J dropped 6; count of bases not matched to a gene: 7.

This clone was counted only a few times. The chain is built from TRBV1 and TRBJ2-3; the D call in the table, TRBD2, was not verified against the DNA. TRBV1 is termed a pseudogene. The CDR3 totals 20 residues. The CDR3 region is CTSSLVNSGGSSTLPDTQYF. CDR3 DNA sequence: TGCACCAGCAGCCTAGTTAATAGCGGGGGGTCTTCTACTTTACCAGATACGCAGTATTTT.

This clone was counted between two and nine times. V usage is TRBV6-5 and J usage is TRBJ1-1; unclear D gene. Germline CDR1 is MNHEY and CDR2 is SVGAGI. The CDR3 has 12 amino acids. Trimming removed 10 bases from V and 7 bases from J, with 16 bases in between. CDR3 amino acids: CAIGRWEDEAFF. Here the CDR3 DNA reads TGTGCCATCGGGCGCTGGGAGGATGAAGCTTTCTTT.

The chain couples TRBV5-6 to TRBJ2-5; D is uncertain. Trimming cost V 4 bases and J 4 bases, with 11 bases left between them. The CDR3 spans 13 residues. From germline, CDR1 is SGHDT and CDR2 YYEEEE. Written as DNA, the CDR3 is TGTGCCAGCAGCACCCGAAACGGAGAGACCCAGTACTTC. Its protein is CASSTRNGETQYF.

The chain recombines TRBV29-1 with TRBJ2-3; tentative D call: TRBD1 (6 bases). CDR1 SQVTM and CDR2 ANQGSEA come from the germline V gene. V was cut by 3 bases and J by 2 bases, with 9 bases left in between. This CDR3 has 13 amino acids. The CDR3 sequence: CSVDNRATDTQYF. Written as DNA, the CDR3 is TGCAGCGTTGATAACAGGGCCACAGATACGCAGTATTTT.

In its sample, this clone was seen a few times. The rearrangement links TRBV7-6 to TRBJ2-5; TRBD2 agrees at 13 bases. This CDR3 has 14 amino acids. J lost 9 bases, V lost 3 bases, and 4 bases had no gene match. Germline V gene data show CDR1 as SGHVS and CDR2 as FNYEAQ. The CDR3 region is CASSLTSGGIAQYF. The CDR3 bases are TGTGCCAGCAGCTTGACTAGCGGGGGGATTGCCCAGTACTTC.

The V and J genes are TRBV9 and TRBJ2-7; D ambiguous. Germline CDR1 SGDLS, CDR2 YYNGEE. Trimming stripped 0 bases from V and 4 bases from J, with 8 bases between. This CDR3 region has 13 residues. CDR3 amino acids: CASSVGERYEQYF. In nucleotides, the CDR3 is TGTGCCAGCAGCGTAGGAGAACGATACGAGCAGTACTTC.

This clone was found once. This chain links TRBV7-2 with TRBJ1-1, with 7 bases that match TRBD1. The CDR3 has 14 amino acids. Germline loops: CDR1 SGHTA, CDR2 FQGNSA. J gave up 11 bases and V 5 bases, and 14 bases lay outside the gene matches. The CDR3 DNA reads as TGTGCCAGCAGCCCCTCAGACTACAGGGGAGACGCTTTCTTT. Residues: CASSPSDYRGDAFF.

J is TRBJ1-3 and V is TRBV6-5; D uncertain. Germline V gives CDR1 MNHEY, CDR2 SVGAGI. This CDR3 contains 14 residues. Between the trimmed V and J ends, which lost 5 bases and 4 bases, there was a span of 12 bases. The CDR3 DNA reads as TGTGCCAGCAGTACCCCCGACAAAGGAAACACCATATATTTT. Translating it yields CASSTPDKGNTIYF.